These T cell receptor beta chains were read from a single sample in a study of cytomegalovirus exposure and HLA in healthy donors. The method was immunoSEQ multiplex PCR; TCRdb's version includes in-frame clones alone and lacks a portion of them. The sample yields around 260,000 clones, 80% to 95% seen once. The sequencing input was PBMCs. The receptors come from a woman under 40 in good health and CMV-seronegative. CDR3s include the opening cysteine and the closing phenylalanine or tryptophan. The D gene is left open where the match is weak. Clone size is given for some rows only: seen once, a few or many times, or a class if the clone is expanded.

CDR3nt: TGCGCCAGCAGCTGGGGACGGACCTTCCAAGAGACCCAGTACTTC; CDR3aa: CASSWGRTFQETQYF; len: 15; d_gene: .; v_gene: TRBV5-1; j_gene: TRBJ2-5; abundance: .
CDR3nt: TGTGCCAGCAACATTGCCAACTCCTACAATGAGCAGTTCTTC; CDR3aa: CASNIANSYNEQFF; len: 14; d_gene: .; v_gene: TRBV7-9; j_gene: TRBJ2-1; abundance: .
CDR3nt: TGTGCCAGCAAAGACCGCTCCTACGAGCAGTACTTC; CDR3aa: CASKDRSYEQYF; len: 12; d_gene: .; v_gene: TRBV6-6; j_gene: TRBJ2-7; abundance: .
CDR3nt: TGTGCCAGCAGCGTGTACGGGGGAATAAACAATGAGCAGTTCTTC; CDR3aa: CASSVYGGINNEQFF; len: 15; d_gene: .; v_gene: TRBV9; j_gene: TRBJ2-1; abundance: .
CDR3nt: TGCGCCAGCAGCTTGGAGGGTTGGTTTGAGTACTTC; CDR3aa: CASSLEGWFEYF; len: 12; d_gene: .; v_gene: TRBV5-1; j_gene: TRBJ2-7; abundance: .
CDR3nt: TGTGCCAGCAGCCCCGCGGGTTTGGGACCCGGGGAGCTGTTTTTT; CDR3aa: CASSPAGLGPGELFF; len: 15; d_gene: .; v_gene: TRBV7-2; j_gene: TRBJ2-2; abundance: .
CDR3nt: TGTGCCAGCACCCTCAATGTAGGGGAGCTAGCCAAAAACATTCAGTACTTC; CDR3aa: CASTLNVGELAKNIQYF; len: 17; d_gene: .; v_gene: TRBV9; j_gene: TRBJ2-4; abundance: .
CDR3nt: TGCGCCAGCAGCTCAGTGCCTGACAGAGCAACTAATGAAAAACTGTTTTTT; CDR3aa: CASSSVPDRATNEKLFF; len: 17; d_gene: .; v_gene: TRBV5-1; j_gene: TRBJ1-4; abundance: .
CDR3nt: TGCGCCAGCAGCTTACTAGCGGGAGATGAGCAGTTCTTC; CDR3aa: CASSLLAGDEQFF; len: 13; d_gene: TRBD2; v_gene: TRBV5-1; j_gene: TRBJ2-1; abundance: once
CDR3nt: TGTGCCAGCAGCTTAGTACAGGGGGTGACAGATACGCAGTATTTT; CDR3aa: CASSLVQGVTDTQYF; len: 15; d_gene: TRBD1; v_gene: TRBV7-8; j_gene: TRBJ2-3; abundance: .
CDR3nt: TGCGCCAGCAGCTTGGATTTGCAGGGTCCGACCGGGGAGCTGTTTTTT; CDR3aa: CASSLDLQGPTGELFF; len: 16; d_gene: .; v_gene: TRBV5-1; j_gene: TRBJ2-2; abundance: .
CDR3nt: TGTGCCAGCGGACAGGAAAAACTGTTTTTT; CDR3aa: CASGQEKLFF; len: 10; d_gene: .; v_gene: TRBV6-6; j_gene: TRBJ1-4; abundance: .
CDR3nt: TGTGCCAGCAGTGATCTCTACGAGCAGTACTTC; CDR3aa: CASSDLYEQYF; len: 11; d_gene: .; v_gene: TRBV6-1; j_gene: TRBJ2-7; abundance: .
CDR3nt: TGCGCCAGCAGCCAAGATTCAGCATATGAGCAGTTCTTC; CDR3aa: CASSQDSAYEQFF; len: 13; d_gene: .; v_gene: TRBV4-1; j_gene: TRBJ2-1; abundance: .
CDR3nt: TGTGCCATACTACTAGCGGGAGGAACAGATACGCAGTATTTT; CDR3aa: CAILLAGGTDTQYF; len: 14; d_gene: TRBD2; v_gene: TRBV2; j_gene: TRBJ2-3; abundance: .
CDR3nt: TGCGCCAGCAGCTTCGCGGGATGGGATGAGCAGTTCTTC; CDR3aa: CASSFAGWDEQFF; len: 13; d_gene: .; v_gene: TRBV5-1; j_gene: TRBJ2-1; abundance: once
CDR3nt: TGTGCCAGCAGCTTAGACGCAGGGTACGACGAGCAGTACTTC; CDR3aa: CASSLDAGYDEQYF; len: 14; d_gene: .; v_gene: TRBV7-9; j_gene: TRBJ2-7; abundance: .
CDR3nt: TGTGCCAGTAGCATTGAAGCCGGGACAGGGAGCTACGAGCAGTACTTC; CDR3aa: CASSIEAGTGSYEQYF; len: 16; d_gene: TRBD1; v_gene: TRBV19; j_gene: TRBJ2-7; abundance: .
CDR3nt: TGCGCCAGCAGCGGACAGGGATCAACCGGGGAGCTGTTTTTT; CDR3aa: CASSGQGSTGELFF; len: 14; d_gene: TRBD1; v_gene: TRBV4-1; j_gene: TRBJ2-2; abundance: .
CDR3nt: TGTGCCAGCAGACCAAGCGGGAGAGCCTACAATGAGCAGTTCTTC; CDR3aa: CASRPSGRAYNEQFF; len: 15; d_gene: TRBD2; v_gene: TRBV27; j_gene: TRBJ2-1; abundance: .
CDR3nt: TGTGCCAGCAGCGTAGGGGACTGGCCCTACGAGCAGTACTTC; CDR3aa: CASSVGDWPYEQYF; len: 14; d_gene: .; v_gene: TRBV9; j_gene: TRBJ2-7; abundance: .
CDR3nt: TGTGCCATCAGTGAGTCAAGAAGCGATGGGGGTGCAGATACGCAGTATTTT; CDR3aa: CAISESRSDGGADTQYF; len: 17; d_gene: .; v_gene: TRBV10-3; j_gene: TRBJ2-3; abundance: .
CDR3nt: TGTGCCAGCAGACCCCCGGGGGGAGGGTACGAGCAGTACTTC; CDR3aa: CASRPPGGGYEQYF; len: 14; d_gene: TRBD2; v_gene: TRBV6-6; j_gene: TRBJ2-7; abundance: .
CDR3nt: TGCGCCAGCAGCTTGGAGCCAGGACACTACGAGCAGTACTTC; CDR3aa: CASSLEPGHYEQYF; len: 14; d_gene: .; v_gene: TRBV5-1; j_gene: TRBJ2-7; abundance: once
CDR3nt: TGTGCCAGCAGTGAAGACGTCAGGGGCTTAGACACCATATATTTT; CDR3aa: CASSEDVRGLDTIYF; len: 15; d_gene: .; v_gene: TRBV6-1; j_gene: TRBJ1-3; abundance: .
CDR3nt: TGCGCCAGCAGCTTGAGAGGAGTCAGCACAGATACGCAGTATTTT; CDR3aa: CASSLRGVSTDTQYF; len: 15; d_gene: .; v_gene: TRBV5-1; j_gene: TRBJ2-3; abundance: .
CDR3nt: TGTGCCAGCACCTCTACAGGGGGTACTGAAGCTTTCTTT; CDR3aa: CASTSTGGTEAFF; len: 13; d_gene: TRBD1; v_gene: TRBV28; j_gene: TRBJ1-1; abundance: .
CDR3nt: TGCGCCAGCAGCTTAGTCACTGGTGGAAACACCATATATTTT; CDR3aa: CASSLVTGGNTIYF; len: 14; d_gene: .; v_gene: TRBV5-1; j_gene: TRBJ1-3; abundance: .
CDR3nt: TGTGCCAGCAGCTTGATCAGCTACGAGCAGTACTTC; CDR3aa: CASSLISYEQYF; len: 12; d_gene: .; v_gene: TRBV7-2; j_gene: TRBJ2-7; abundance: .
CDR3nt: TGTGCCACAATGGACGGGACAGGTAAAGCTTTCTTT; CDR3aa: CATMDGTGKAFF; len: 12; d_gene: TRBD1; v_gene: TRBV28; j_gene: TRBJ1-1; abundance: .
CDR3nt: TGCGCCAGCAGCTTCGACACAGGGGTCAATCAGCCCCAGCATTTT; CDR3aa: CASSFDTGVNQPQHF; len: 15; d_gene: TRBD1; v_gene: TRBV5-1; j_gene: TRBJ1-5; abundance: .
CDR3nt: TGTGCCACCAGCAGAGAACCAGCGTCTACCTACGAGCAGTACTTC; CDR3aa: CATSREPASTYEQYF; len: 15; d_gene: .; v_gene: TRBV15; j_gene: TRBJ2-7; abundance: once
CDR3nt: TGTGCCAGCAGAGCCGGGACTAGCGGGAGCGGTACCTACAATGAGCAGTTCTTC; CDR3aa: CASRAGTSGSGTYNEQFF; len: 18; d_gene: TRBD2; v_gene: TRBV5-4; j_gene: TRBJ2-1; abundance: .
CDR3nt: TGCGCCAGCAGCCCCGGGGGCACTGAAGCTTTCTTT; CDR3aa: CASSPGGTEAFF; len: 12; d_gene: .; v_gene: TRBV10-1; j_gene: TRBJ1-1; abundance: .
CDR3nt: TGTGCCAGCAGCGTCTGGACTAGCGGGAGCACAGATACGCAGTATTTT; CDR3aa: CASSVWTSGSTDTQYF; len: 16; d_gene: TRBD2; v_gene: TRBV11-2; j_gene: TRBJ2-3; abundance: .
CDR3nt: TGTGCCAGCAGTTACCCGAGGGTAGAGCAGTACTTC; CDR3aa: CASSYPRVEQYF; len: 12; d_gene: .; v_gene: TRBV6-6; j_gene: TRBJ2-7; abundance: .
CDR3nt: TGTGCCAGCAGCTTAGAGAGGACTAGCGGCGAGCAGTACTTC; CDR3aa: CASSLERTSGEQYF; len: 14; d_gene: TRBD2; v_gene: TRBV7-2; j_gene: TRBJ2-7; abundance: .
CDR3nt: TGTGCCAGCAGCTTCCCTAGCGGGAGTAGGAATGAGCAGTTCTTC; CDR3aa: CASSFPSGSRNEQFF; len: 15; d_gene: TRBD2; v_gene: TRBV13; j_gene: TRBJ2-1; abundance: .
CDR3nt: TGTGCCAGCAGCTTAGGGCTAGCGGGAGGTACCTACGAGCAGTACTTC; CDR3aa: CASSLGLAGGTYEQYF; len: 16; d_gene: TRBD2; v_gene: TRBV7-6; j_gene: TRBJ2-7; abundance: .
CDR3nt: TGCGCCAGCAGCGGCGGACTAGCGGGAGCCATCACAGATACGCAGTATTTT; CDR3aa: CASSGGLAGAITDTQYF; len: 17; d_gene: TRBD2; v_gene: TRBV5-1; j_gene: TRBJ2-3; abundance: .
CDR3nt: TGTGCCAGCAGCTTAGGCGTCTCCCAGCCCCAGCATTTT; CDR3aa: CASSLGVSQPQHF; len: 13; d_gene: .; v_gene: TRBV7-2; j_gene: TRBJ1-5; abundance: .
CDR3nt: TGTGCCAGCAGCCAAGTAGGCGTCGACGAGACCCAGTACTTC; CDR3aa: CASSQVGVDETQYF; len: 14; d_gene: .; v_gene: TRBV14; j_gene: TRBJ2-5; abundance: .
CDR3nt: TGTGCCAGCAGCGCCCTCCAGGGAGTCGACGGGGAGCTGTTTTTT; CDR3aa: CASSALQGVDGELFF; len: 15; d_gene: .; v_gene: TRBV9; j_gene: TRBJ2-2; abundance: .
CDR3nt: TGTGCCAGCAGCTTAGATCGCCCCAGCTATAACTATGGCTACACCTTC; CDR3aa: CASSLDRPSYNYGYTF; len: 16; d_gene: .; v_gene: TRBV11-2; j_gene: TRBJ1-2; abundance: .
CDR3nt: TGCAGCGTGACTAGCGGGAGGGCTTACGAGCAGTACTTC; CDR3aa: CSVTSGRAYEQYF; len: 13; d_gene: TRBD2; v_gene: TRBV29-1; j_gene: TRBJ2-7; abundance: .
CDR3nt: TGTGCCAGCAGTCTAAGGGGACAGGGGGCCGCTCAGCCCCAGCATTTT; CDR3aa: CASSLRGQGAAQPQHF; len: 16; d_gene: TRBD1; v_gene: TRBV27; j_gene: TRBJ1-5; abundance: .
CDR3nt: TGTGCCATCAATAGGGACAGGGAATACGAGCAGTACTTC; CDR3aa: CAINRDREYEQYF; len: 13; d_gene: TRBD1; v_gene: TRBV10-3; j_gene: TRBJ2-7; abundance: .
CDR3nt: TGTGCCAGCAGCTTAGATCTGAGCGGGAGAACCCACGAGCAGTACTTC; CDR3aa: CASSLDLSGRTHEQYF; len: 16; d_gene: TRBD2; v_gene: TRBV11-2; j_gene: TRBJ2-7; abundance: .
CDR3nt: TGTGCCAGCATGGTTCGGGGGAGGTTTAACGAGCAGTACTTC; CDR3aa: CASMVRGRFNEQYF; len: 14; d_gene: .; v_gene: TRBV6-5; j_gene: TRBJ2-7; abundance: .
CDR3nt: TGTGCCAGCAGTTACTCTAAAGTTTGGGGTAAAGAGCAGTTCTTC; CDR3aa: CASSYSKVWGKEQFF; len: 15; d_gene: .; v_gene: TRBV6-5; j_gene: TRBJ2-1; abundance: .
CDR3nt: TGTGCCAGCAGCGGTGGGGACAGGAACACTGAAGCTTTCTTT; CDR3aa: CASSGGDRNTEAFF; len: 14; d_gene: TRBD1; v_gene: TRBV11-3; j_gene: TRBJ1-1; abundance: .
CDR3nt: TGTGCCTGGAGTCAAGGGGACTACGAGCAGTACTTC; CDR3aa: CAWSQGDYEQYF; len: 12; d_gene: .; v_gene: TRBV30; j_gene: TRBJ2-7; abundance: .
CDR3nt: TGTGCCAGCAGCTCCTCGACCTACGAGCAGTACTTC; CDR3aa: CASSSSTYEQYF; len: 12; d_gene: .; v_gene: TRBV11-1; j_gene: TRBJ2-7; abundance: .
CDR3nt: TGTGCCAGCAGTGGTTACGGGAAGACCTACGAGCAGTACTTC; CDR3aa: CASSGYGKTYEQYF; len: 14; d_gene: .; v_gene: TRBV6-1; j_gene: TRBJ2-7; abundance: .
CDR3nt: TGTGCCAGCAGGGGACAGGGGGCAAGTGGCAATCAGCCCCAGCATTTT; CDR3aa: CASRGQGASGNQPQHF; len: 16; d_gene: TRBD1; v_gene: TRBV28; j_gene: TRBJ1-5; abundance: .
CDR3nt: TGTGCCAGCAGTAAGCACGGGCAGGAGACCCAGTACTTC; CDR3aa: CASSKHGQETQYF; len: 13; d_gene: .; v_gene: TRBV7-2; j_gene: TRBJ2-5; abundance: .
CDR3nt: TGTGCCAGCAGCTCCCCCAGGGTGGGGGAGCTGTTTTTT; CDR3aa: CASSSPRVGELFF; len: 13; d_gene: .; v_gene: TRBV11-1; j_gene: TRBJ2-2; abundance: once
CDR3nt: TGTGCCAGCAGTCCGAGCTTCGCAGATACGCAGTATTTT; CDR3aa: CASSPSFADTQYF; len: 13; d_gene: .; v_gene: TRBV28; j_gene: TRBJ2-3; abundance: .